The sequence of this T cell receptor (beta chain) was determined in a study of T cells after yellow fever vaccination. V lost 8 bases and J lost 0, with 16 bases in between. The CDR3 has 15 residues. Per the germline V gene, CDR1 is ENHRY and CDR2 is SYGVKD. As for this clonotype: The antigen is not known.

MiXCR, applied by TCRdb to the 5' RACE reads, yields one record per CDR3 protein. The top ten hold around 15% of the sample, which has hundreds of thousands of distinct CDR3 sequences, around 17% seen once. Study results and limitations: Peak timing came faster in the weaker secondary response, day 5 versus 15.

Material: PBMCs, obtained 5 to 6 days after the first yellow fever vaccination. The chain joins TRBV10-3 to TRBJ1-2, with a weak D call TRBD1 (5 bases). The TCR originated in a man between 18 and 35 years old who received the YFV17D yellow fever vaccine. Here the CDR3 reads CAISMGDPSNYGYTF. In nucleotides, the CDR3 is TGTGCCATCTCGATGGGGGACCCTTCTAACTATGGCTACACCTTC.